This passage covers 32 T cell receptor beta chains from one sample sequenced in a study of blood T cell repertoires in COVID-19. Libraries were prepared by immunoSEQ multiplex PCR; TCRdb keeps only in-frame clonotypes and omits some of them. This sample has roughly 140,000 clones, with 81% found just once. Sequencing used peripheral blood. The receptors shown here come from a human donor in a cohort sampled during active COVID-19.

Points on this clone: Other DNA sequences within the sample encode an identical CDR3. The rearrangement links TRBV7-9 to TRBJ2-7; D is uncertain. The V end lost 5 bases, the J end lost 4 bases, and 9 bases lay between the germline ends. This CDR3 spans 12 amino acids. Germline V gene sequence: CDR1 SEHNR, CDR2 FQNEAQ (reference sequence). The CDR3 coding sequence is TGTGCCAGCAGCCCTTCCTCTTACGAGCAGTACTTC. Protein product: CASSPSSYEQYF. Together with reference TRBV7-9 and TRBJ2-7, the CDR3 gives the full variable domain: DTGVSQNPRHKITKRGQNVTFRCDPISEHNRLYWYRQTLGQGPEFLTYFQNEAQLEKSRLLSDRFSAERPKGSFSTLEIQRTEQGDSAMYLCASSPSSYEQYFGPGTRLTVT.

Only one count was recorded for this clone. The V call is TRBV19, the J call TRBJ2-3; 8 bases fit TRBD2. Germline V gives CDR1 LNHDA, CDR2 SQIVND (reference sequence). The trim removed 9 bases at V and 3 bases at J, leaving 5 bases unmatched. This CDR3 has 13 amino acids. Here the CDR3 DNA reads TGTGCCAGCAAGCGGGAGTTTACAGATACGCAGTATTTT. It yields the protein CASKREFTDTQYF.

The CDR3 region has the DNA TGTGCCAGTAGTATTAACCGGGAAAGCATTCAGTACTTC. This gives the protein CASSINRESIQYF. V is TRBV19 and J is TRBJ2-4; D might be TRBD2 (5 bases). The CDR3 runs to 13 residues. Looked up from germline, CDR1 is LNHDA and CDR2 is SQIVND (reference sequence). Trimming removed 3 bases from V and 9 bases from J, with 12 bases in between.

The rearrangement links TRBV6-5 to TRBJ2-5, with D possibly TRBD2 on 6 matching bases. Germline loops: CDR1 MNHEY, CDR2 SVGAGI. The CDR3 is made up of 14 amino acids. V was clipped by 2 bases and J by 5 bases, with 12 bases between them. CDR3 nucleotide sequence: TGTGCCAGCAGTTACGGCGGGACGGGTGAGACCCAGTACTTC. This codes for CASSYGGTGETQYF.

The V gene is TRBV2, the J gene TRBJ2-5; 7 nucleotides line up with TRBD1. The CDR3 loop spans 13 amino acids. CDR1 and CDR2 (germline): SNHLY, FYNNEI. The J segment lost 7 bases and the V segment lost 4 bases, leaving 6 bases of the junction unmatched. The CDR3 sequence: CASSGGTAGTQYF. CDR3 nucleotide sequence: TGTGCCAGCAGTGGGGGGACAGCTGGGACCCAGTACTTC.

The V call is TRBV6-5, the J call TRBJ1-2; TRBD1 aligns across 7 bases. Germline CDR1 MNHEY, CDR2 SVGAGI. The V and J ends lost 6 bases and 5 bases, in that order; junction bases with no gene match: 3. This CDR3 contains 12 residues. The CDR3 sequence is CASSRQGYGYTF. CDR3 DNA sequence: TGTGCCAGCAGCAGACAGGGATATGGCTACACCTTC.

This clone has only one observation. CDR3 sequence reads: CASTETGMSEQYF. CDR3 bases: TGTGCCAGTACAGAGACAGGGATGTCCGAGCAGTACTTC. This chain connects TRBV19 to TRBJ2-7, with TRBD1 identical over 7 bases. After removal of 7 bases from V and 6 bases from J, the junction contained 9 bases not matched to a gene. The length of the CDR3 is 13 residues. The germline V gene encodes CDR1 LNHDA and CDR2 SQIVND (reference sequence).

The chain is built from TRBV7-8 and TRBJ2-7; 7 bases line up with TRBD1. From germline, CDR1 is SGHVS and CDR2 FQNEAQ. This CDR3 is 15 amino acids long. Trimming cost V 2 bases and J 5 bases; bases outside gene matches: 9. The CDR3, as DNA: TGTGCCAGCAGCTTACGGGAAGGGGGCGCCGACGAGCAGTACTTC. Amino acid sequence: CASSLREGGADEQYF.

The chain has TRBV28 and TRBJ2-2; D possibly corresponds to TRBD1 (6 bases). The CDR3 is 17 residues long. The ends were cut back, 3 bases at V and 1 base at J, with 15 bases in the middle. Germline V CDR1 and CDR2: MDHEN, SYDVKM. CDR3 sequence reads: CASSFSDRMGNTGELFF. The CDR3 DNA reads TGTGCCAGCAGTTTCTCTGACAGGATGGGGAACACCGGGGAGCTGTTTTTT.

Here the CDR3 DNA reads TGTGCCACCAGTGCCGGGGGCGGGGGTCAAGAGACCCAGTACTTC. Protein product: CATSAGGGGQETQYF. This sequence joins TRBV24-1 and TRBJ2-5, with D possibly TRBD2 on 7 matching bases. CDR3 length: 15 residues. CDR1 and CDR2 from the germline V gene are KGHDR and SFDVKD. V shed 5 bases and J shed 2 bases, with 14 bases lying between them.

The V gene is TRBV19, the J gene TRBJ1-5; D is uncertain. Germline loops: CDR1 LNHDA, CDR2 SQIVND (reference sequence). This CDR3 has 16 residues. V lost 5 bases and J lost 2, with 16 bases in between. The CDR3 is CASSVSRAARNQPQHF. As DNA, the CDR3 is TGTGCCAGTAGTGTGTCGAGGGCGGCCCGCAATCAGCCCCAGCATTTT.

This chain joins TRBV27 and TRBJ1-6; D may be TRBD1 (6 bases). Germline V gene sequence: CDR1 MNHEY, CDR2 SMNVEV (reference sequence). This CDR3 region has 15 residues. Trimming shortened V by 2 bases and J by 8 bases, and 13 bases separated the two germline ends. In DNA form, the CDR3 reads TGTGCCAGCAGTTTAGGGTGGGGGGGCCATTCACCCCTCCACTTT. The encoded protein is CASSLGWGGHSPLHF.

In DNA form, the CDR3 reads TGTGCCACCAGCAGAGACAGGGGGCCTGATACGCAGTATTTT. Translating gives CATSRDRGPDTQYF. The chain combines TRBV15 with TRBJ2-3, with 8 bases that match TRBD1. The germline V gene encodes CDR1 LNHNV and CDR2 YYDKDF (reference sequence). J was trimmed by 6 bases and V by 0 bases; bases with no gene match: 2. The CDR3 has 14 amino acids.

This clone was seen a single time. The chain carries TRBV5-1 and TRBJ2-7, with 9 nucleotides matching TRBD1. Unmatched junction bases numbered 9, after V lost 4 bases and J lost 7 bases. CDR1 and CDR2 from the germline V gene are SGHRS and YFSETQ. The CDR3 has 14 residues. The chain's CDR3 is CASSTGQGDREQYF. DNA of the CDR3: TGCGCCAGCAGCACGGGACAGGGAGATCGGGAGCAGTACTTC. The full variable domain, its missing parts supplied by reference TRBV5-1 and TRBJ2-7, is KAGVTQTPRYLIKTRGQQVTLSCSPISGHRSVSWYQQTPGQGLQFLFEYFSETQRNKGNFPGRFSGRQFSNSRSEMNVSTLELGDSALYLCASSTGQGDREQYFGPGTRLTVT.

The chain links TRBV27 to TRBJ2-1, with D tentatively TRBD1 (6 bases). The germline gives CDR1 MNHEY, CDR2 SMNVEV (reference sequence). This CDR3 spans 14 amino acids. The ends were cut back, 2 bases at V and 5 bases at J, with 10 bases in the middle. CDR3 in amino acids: CASSLRRTDNEQFF. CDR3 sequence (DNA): TGTGCCAGCAGTTTACGGCGGACAGACAATGAGCAGTTCTTC.

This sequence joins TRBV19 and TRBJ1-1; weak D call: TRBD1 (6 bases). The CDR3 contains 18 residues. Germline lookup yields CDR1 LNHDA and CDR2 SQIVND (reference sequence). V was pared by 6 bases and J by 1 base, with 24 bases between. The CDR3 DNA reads TGTGCCAGTAGCACCCCCCTGGGGGGGCGGGGAGAGAACACTGAAGCTTTCTTT. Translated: CASSTPLGGRGENTEAFF. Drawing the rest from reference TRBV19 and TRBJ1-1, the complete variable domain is DGGITQSPKYLFRKEGQNVTLSCEQNLNHDAMYWYRQDPGQGLRLIYYSQIVNDFQKGDIAEGYSVSREKKESFPLTVTSAQKNPTAFYLCASSTPLGGRGENTEAFFGQGTRLTVV.

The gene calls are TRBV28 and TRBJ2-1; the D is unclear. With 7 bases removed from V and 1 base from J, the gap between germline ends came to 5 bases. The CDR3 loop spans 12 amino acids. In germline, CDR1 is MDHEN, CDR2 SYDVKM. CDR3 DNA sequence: TGTGCCAGCACAGGATCCTACAATGAGCAGTTCTTC. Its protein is CASTGSYNEQFF. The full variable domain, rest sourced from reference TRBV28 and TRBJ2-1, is DVKVTQSSRYLVKRTGEKVFLECVQDMDHENMFWYRQDPGLGLRLIYFSYDVKMKEKGDIPEGYSVSREKKERFSLILESASTNQTSMYLCASTGSYNEQFFGPGTRLTVL.

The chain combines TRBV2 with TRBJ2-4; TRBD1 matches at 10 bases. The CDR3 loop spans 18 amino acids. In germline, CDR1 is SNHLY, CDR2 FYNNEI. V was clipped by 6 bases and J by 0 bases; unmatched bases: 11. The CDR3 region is CASSKTGGLGVAKNIQYF. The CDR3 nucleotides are TGTGCCAGCAGCAAGACAGGGGGCCTTGGGGTAGCCAAAAACATTCAGTACTTC.

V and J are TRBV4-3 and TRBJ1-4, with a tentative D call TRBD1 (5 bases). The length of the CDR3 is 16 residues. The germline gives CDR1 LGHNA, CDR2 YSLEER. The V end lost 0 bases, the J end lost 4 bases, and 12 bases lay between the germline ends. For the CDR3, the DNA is TGCGCCAGCAGCCAAGATTCGGGCAGGGTTAATGAAAAACTGTTTTTT. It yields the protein CASSQDSGRVNEKLFF.

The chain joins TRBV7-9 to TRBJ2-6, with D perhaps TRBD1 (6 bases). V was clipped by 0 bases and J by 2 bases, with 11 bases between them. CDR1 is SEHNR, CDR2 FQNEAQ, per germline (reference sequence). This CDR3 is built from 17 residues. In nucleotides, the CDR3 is TGTGCCAGCAGCTTAGCGACGCAGGGGCCTGGGGCCAACGTCCTGACTTTC. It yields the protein CASSLATQGPGANVLTF.

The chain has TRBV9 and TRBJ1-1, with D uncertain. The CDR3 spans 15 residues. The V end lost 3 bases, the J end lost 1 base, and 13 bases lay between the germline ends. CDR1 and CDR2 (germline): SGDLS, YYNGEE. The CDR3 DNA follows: TGTGCCAGCAGCGCCGACGCGGTACAGAACACTGAAGCTTTCTTT. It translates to CASSADAVQNTEAFF.

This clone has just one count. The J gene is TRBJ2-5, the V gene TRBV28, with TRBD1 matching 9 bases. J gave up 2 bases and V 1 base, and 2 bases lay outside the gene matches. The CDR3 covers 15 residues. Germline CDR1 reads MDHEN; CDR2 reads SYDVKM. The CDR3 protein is CASSLLGTGQETQYF. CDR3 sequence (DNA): TGTGCCAGCAGTTTATTGGGGACAGGGCAAGAGACCCAGTACTTC.

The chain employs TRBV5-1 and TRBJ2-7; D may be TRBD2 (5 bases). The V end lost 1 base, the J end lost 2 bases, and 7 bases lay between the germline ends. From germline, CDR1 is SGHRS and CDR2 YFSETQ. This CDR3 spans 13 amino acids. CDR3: CASSLWETYEQYF. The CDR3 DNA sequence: TGCGCCAGCAGCTTGTGGGAGACCTACGAGCAGTACTTC.

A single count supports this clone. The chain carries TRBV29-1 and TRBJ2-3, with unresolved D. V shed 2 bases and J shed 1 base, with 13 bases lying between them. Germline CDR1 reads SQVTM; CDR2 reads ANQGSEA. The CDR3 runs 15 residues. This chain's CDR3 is CSVERGVGGTDTQYF. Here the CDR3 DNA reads TGCAGCGTTGAACGTGGTGTGGGCGGCACAGATACGCAGTATTTT.

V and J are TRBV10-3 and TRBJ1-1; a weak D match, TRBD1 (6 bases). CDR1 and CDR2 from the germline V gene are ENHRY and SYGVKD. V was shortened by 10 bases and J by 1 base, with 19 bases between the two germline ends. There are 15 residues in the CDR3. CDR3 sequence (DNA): TGTGCCACAAGACAGGACGCCAATTCGAACACTGAAGCTTTCTTT. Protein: CATRQDANSNTEAFF.

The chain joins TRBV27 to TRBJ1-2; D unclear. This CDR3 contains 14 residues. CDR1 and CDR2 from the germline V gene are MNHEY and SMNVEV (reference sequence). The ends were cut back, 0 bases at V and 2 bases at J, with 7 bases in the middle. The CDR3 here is CASSLSLANYGYTF. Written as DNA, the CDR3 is TGTGCCAGCAGTTTATCGTTGGCCAACTATGGCTACACCTTC.

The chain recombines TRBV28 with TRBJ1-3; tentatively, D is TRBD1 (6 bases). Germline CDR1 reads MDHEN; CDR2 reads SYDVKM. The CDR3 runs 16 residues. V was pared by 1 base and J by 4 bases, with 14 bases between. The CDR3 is CASSLFQGNLGNTIYF. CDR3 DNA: TGTGCCAGCAGTTTATTTCAGGGGAATCTCGGAAACACCATATATTTT.

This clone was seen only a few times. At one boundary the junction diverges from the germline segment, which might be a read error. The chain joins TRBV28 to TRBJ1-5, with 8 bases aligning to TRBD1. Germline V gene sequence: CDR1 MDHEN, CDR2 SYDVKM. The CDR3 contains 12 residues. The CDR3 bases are TGTGCCGGCAGGGGGCCGGGTCAGCCCCAGCATTTT. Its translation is CAGRGPGQPQHF.

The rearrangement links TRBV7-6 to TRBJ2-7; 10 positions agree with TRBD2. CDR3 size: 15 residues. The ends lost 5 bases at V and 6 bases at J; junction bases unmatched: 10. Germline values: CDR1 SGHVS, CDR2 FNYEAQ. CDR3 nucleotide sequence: TGTGCCAGCAGCCTTTTGGCTAGCGGGAGACTCGAGCAGTACTTC. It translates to CASSLLASGRLEQYF.

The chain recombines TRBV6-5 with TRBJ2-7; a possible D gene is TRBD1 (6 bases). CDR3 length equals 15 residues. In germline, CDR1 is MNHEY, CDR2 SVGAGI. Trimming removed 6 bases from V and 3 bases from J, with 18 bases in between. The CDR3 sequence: CASRQDHGQNYEQYF. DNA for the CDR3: TGTGCCAGCAGGCAAGACCATGGACAGAACTACGAGCAGTACTTC.

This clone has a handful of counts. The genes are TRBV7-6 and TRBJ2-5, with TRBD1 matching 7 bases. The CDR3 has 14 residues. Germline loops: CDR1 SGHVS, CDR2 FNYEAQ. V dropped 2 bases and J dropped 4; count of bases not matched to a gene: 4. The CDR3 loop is CASSLTGAAETQYF. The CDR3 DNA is TGTGCCAGCAGCTTAACAGGGGCAGCAGAGACCCAGTACTTC.

The CDR3 spells CASRWTSGSYEQYF. The CDR3 DNA reads TGCGCCAGCAGGTGGACTAGCGGGAGCTACGAGCAGTACTTC. The chain employs TRBV23-1 and TRBJ2-7; 13 bases fit TRBD2. TRBV23-1 is an ORF, and what it does is uncertain. The V gene end was trimmed by 6 bases and the J gene end by 3 bases; junction bases not matched to a gene: 2. The CDR3 loop spans 14 amino acids.